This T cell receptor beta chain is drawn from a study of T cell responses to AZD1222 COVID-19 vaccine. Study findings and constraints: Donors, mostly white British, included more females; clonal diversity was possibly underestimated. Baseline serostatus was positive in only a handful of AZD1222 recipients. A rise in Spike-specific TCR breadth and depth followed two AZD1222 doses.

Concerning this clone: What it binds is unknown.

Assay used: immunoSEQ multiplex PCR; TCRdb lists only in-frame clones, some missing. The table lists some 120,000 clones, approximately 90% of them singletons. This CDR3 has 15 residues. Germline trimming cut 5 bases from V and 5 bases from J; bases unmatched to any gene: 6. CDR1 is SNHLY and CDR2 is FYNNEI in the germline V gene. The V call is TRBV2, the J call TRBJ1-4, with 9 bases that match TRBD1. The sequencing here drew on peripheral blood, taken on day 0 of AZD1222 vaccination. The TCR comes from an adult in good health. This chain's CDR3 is CASSPPGQGNEKLFF. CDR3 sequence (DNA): TGTGCCAGCAGTCCACCGGGACAGGGAAATGAAAAACTGTTTTTT.